The 22 T cell receptor beta chains below come from one sample, sequenced in a study of cytomegalovirus exposure and HLA in healthy donors. With 60 Vbeta and 13 Jbeta primers, the PCR was carried out. Assay: immunoSEQ multiplex PCR; the TCRdb copy retains only in-frame clones and omits some. The table lists over 30,000 clones, around 86% of them singletons. Sequencing used PBMCs. The receptor set was obtained from a woman between 40 and 55 years old in good health and CMV-seropositive.

The rearrangement links TRBV18 to TRBJ2-5; TRBD1 agrees at 9 bases. Per germline, CDR1 KGHSH and CDR2 LQKENI. J was trimmed by 5 bases and V by 2 bases; bases with no gene match: 3. The CDR3 covers 14 residues. The CDR3 loop is CASSPTGGLETQYF. The CDR3 DNA reads TGTGCCAGCTCACCAACAGGGGGCTTGGAGACCCAGTACTTC.

The gene calls are TRBV9 and TRBJ2-3, with 7 bases lining up with TRBD1. V shed 0 bases and J 6 bases; nucleotides not matched to a gene: 10. CDR3 length: 16 amino acids. Per germline, CDR1 SGDLS and CDR2 YYNGEE. CDR3: CASSVVGGTAGDTQYF. The CDR3 DNA sequence: TGTGCCAGCAGCGTAGTTGGTGGGACAGCCGGCGATACGCAGTATTTT. Supplemented by reference TRBV9 and TRBJ2-3, the full variable domain reads DSGVTQTPKHLITATGQRVTLRCSPRSGDLSVYWYQQSLDQGLQFLIQYYNGEERAKGNILERFSAQQFPDLHSELNLSSLELGDSALYFCASSVVGGTAGDTQYFGPGTRLTVL.

The chain joins TRBV5-4 to TRBJ2-3, with TRBD2 as a possible D gene (6 bases). The ends were cut back, 0 bases at V and 4 bases at J, with 12 bases in the middle. CDR3 length: 15 residues. Germline V gene data show CDR1 as SGHNT and CDR2 as YYREEE (reference sequence). The CDR3 sequence is CASSLASGVPDTQYF. CDR3 nucleotides: TGTGCCAGCAGCTTGGCCTCGGGGGTGCCAGATACGCAGTATTTT.

This sequence joins TRBV5-1 and TRBJ2-1; 13 bases align to TRBD2. The CDR3 extends over 16 amino acids. CDR1 is SGHRS and CDR2 is YFSETQ in the germline V gene. V gave up 7 bases and J gave up 5 bases; unmatched junction bases: 9. CDR3 protein: CASAKGGTSGDNEQFF. CDR3 DNA: TGCGCCAGCGCTAAGGGGGGGACTAGCGGGGACAATGAGCAGTTCTTC.

This clone has a single count. The rearrangement joins TRBV7-2 to TRBJ1-3; D remains ambiguous. Trimming removed 1 base from V and 0 bases from J, with 4 bases in between. The germline V gene encodes CDR1 SGHTA and CDR2 FQGNSA. The length of the CDR3 is 14 residues. The CDR3 sequence is CASSLERSGNTIYF. CDR3 sequence (DNA): TGTGCCAGCAGCTTAGAGCGCTCTGGAAACACCATATATTTT.

The CDR3 loop is CASSPTTGETQYF. The CDR3, as DNA: TGTGCCAGCAGCCCAACAACCGGGGAGACCCAGTACTTC. V usage is TRBV5-6 and J usage is TRBJ2-5; D ambiguous. The CDR3 has 13 residues. V lost 4 bases to trimming and J lost 5 bases, with 12 bases between them. Per the germline V gene, CDR1 is SGHDT and CDR2 is YYEEEE. Full variable domain (rest looked up from reference TRBV5-6 and TRBJ2-5): DAGVTQSPTHLIKTRGQQVTLRCSPKSGHDTVSWYQQALGQGPQFIFQYYEEEERQRGNFPDRFSGHQFPNYSSELNVNALLLGDSALYLCASSPTTGETQYFGPGTRLLVL.

This chain connects TRBV5-4 to TRBJ1-4; perhaps TRBD1 as D (5 bases). Trimming pared 4 bases from V and 0 bases from J, leaving 7 bases between. CDR3 size: 14 residues. Germline assignment: CDR1 SGHNT and CDR2 YYREEE (reference sequence). CDR3 coding DNA: TGTGCCAGCAGCCAGGGATCAACTAATGAAAAACTGTTTTTT. Amino acid sequence: CASSQGSTNEKLFF.

V gene TRBV29-1 combines with J gene TRBJ2-3; 9 bases align to TRBD1. With V trimmed by 1 base and J by 4 bases, 6 bases remained unmatched. The CDR3 has 15 residues. Germline loops: CDR1 SQVTM, CDR2 ANQGSEA. The CDR3 sequence is CSVEGGTGSADTQYF. The CDR3 DNA reads TGCAGCGTTGAAGGCGGGACAGGGAGCGCAGATACGCAGTATTTT.

This clone was seen once. The gene calls are TRBV29-1 and TRBJ2-1; 9 bases line up with TRBD2. Trimming took 6 bases from V and 4 from J; bases not matched to a gene: 10. This CDR3 contains 15 residues. Germline loops: CDR1 SQVTM, CDR2 ANQGSEA. CDR3 DNA: TGCAGCGTCCTCTTAGCGGGGGCCTATTACAATGAGCAGTTCTTC. Encoded protein: CSVLLAGAYYNEQFF.

The CDR3 sequence: CASVGDYYEQYF. The DNA of the CDR3 is TGCGCCAGCGTCGGGGATTACTACGAGCAGTACTTC. The chain couples TRBV10-2 to TRBJ2-7; tentative D call: TRBD2 (5 bases). With 8 bases removed from V and 3 bases from J, the gap between germline ends came to 11 bases. The CDR3 has 12 amino acids. Germline V gene sequence: CDR1 WSHSY, CDR2 SAAADI.

V is TRBV6-1 and J is TRBJ2-3; D possibly corresponds to TRBD1 (6 bases). The germline V gene has CDR1 MNHNS and CDR2 SASEGT. CDR3 length: 13 amino acids. V shed 2 bases and J shed 4 bases, with 7 bases lying between them. The CDR3 sequence: CASSETGPDTQYF. The CDR3 nucleotides are TGTGCCAGCAGTGAAACAGGGCCAGATACGCAGTATTTT.

The chain employs TRBV7-9 and TRBJ2-5; 8 nucleotides match TRBD1. Per germline, CDR1 SEHNR and CDR2 FQNEAQ (reference sequence). Losses at the gene ends were 4 bases for V and 2 bases for J; bases not matched to a gene: 9. The CDR3 length is 16 residues. CDR3: CASSSDGTGPQETQYF. The DNA for the CDR3 is TGTGCCAGCAGCTCGGACGGGACAGGTCCACAAGAGACCCAGTACTTC.

In this sample, this clone turned up a few times. This chain links TRBV25-1 with TRBJ1-1; the D gene is possibly TRBD1 (6 bases). V lost 3 bases and J 1 base, leaving 12 bases between the germline ends. Germline assignment: CDR1 MGHDK and CDR2 SYGVNS. This CDR3 region has 15 residues. The CDR3 DNA follows: TGTGCCAGCAGTGATGGCAGGGGCGGGAACACTGAAGCTTTCTTT. Translating it yields CASSDGRGGNTEAFF.

There are a few counts of this clone. V gene TRBV6-5 combines with J gene TRBJ2-1, with D possibly matching TRBD1 (6 bases). CDR3 length equals 15 residues. Germline V gene sequence: CDR1 MNHEY, CDR2 SVGAGI. Trimming removed 0 bases at V and 9 bases at J, with 15 bases between. The CDR3 loop reads CASSYSGQTRGEQFF. The CDR3 DNA sequence: TGTGCCAGCAGTTACTCCGGACAGACCAGGGGTGAGCAGTTCTTC.

V is TRBV6-6 and J is TRBJ1-4; 7 bases map to TRBD1. J lost 3 bases, V lost 7 bases, and 5 bases had no gene match. This CDR3 has 14 amino acids. Germline V lookup: CDR1 MNHNY, CDR2 SVGAGI (reference sequence). DNA for the CDR3: TGTGCCAGCAAGAGACAGGGACCTAATGAAAAACTGTTTTTT. This encodes CASKRQGPNEKLFF.

The rearrangement joins TRBV18 to TRBJ2-5; the D gene is possibly TRBD2 (5 bases). The DNA matches TRBJ2-7 better at its end, which makes the J call doubtful. The CDR3 is made up of 13 amino acids. Germline CDR1 is KGHSH and CDR2 is LQKENI. The CDR3 loop is CASSPKRDYEQYF. CDR3 DNA: TGTGCCAGCTCGCCGAAACGGGACTACGAGCAGTACTTC.

The chain couples TRBV7-2 to TRBJ1-2; the D gene is possibly TRBD1 (5 bases). Trimming took off 1 base at V and 3 bases at J, with 21 bases between the two ends. The CDR3 spans 18 residues. CDR1 and CDR2 (germline): SGHTA, FQGNSA. The CDR3 DNA is TGTGCCAGCAGCTTAGACGGGCGGGGCACCTCTGTTCACTATGGCTACACCTTC. It is translated as CASSLDGRGTSVHYGYTF.

The chain has TRBV9 and TRBJ1-1; D gene uncertain. The V end lost 4 bases, the J end lost 0 bases, and 10 bases lay between the germline ends. From germline, CDR1 is SGDLS and CDR2 YYNGEE. This CDR3 contains 14 residues. CDR3 protein: CASSIRSVNTEAFF. The CDR3 DNA sequence: TGTGCCAGCAGCATCAGGTCGGTGAACACTGAAGCTTTCTTT.

V and J are TRBV7-2 and TRBJ1-6; TRBD1 agrees at 12 bases. With 0 bases clipped from V and 10 bases from J, the junction kept 4 bases outside the gene matches. Germline lookup yields CDR1 SGHTA and CDR2 FQGNSA. The CDR3 spans 16 residues. The CDR3 here is CASSLAGTGGGSPLHF. The CDR3 DNA reads as TGTGCCAGCAGCTTAGCGGGGACAGGGGGCGGGTCACCCCTCCACTTT.

The V call is TRBV4-1, the J call TRBJ2-7; TRBD2 might be the D (6 bases). This CDR3 region has 13 residues. The germline V and J ends were trimmed by 9 bases and 5 bases, with 17 bases remaining between them. Per germline, CDR1 MGHRA and CDR2 YSYEKL. CDR3 residues: CASTSRRGNEQYF. DNA for the CDR3: TGCGCCAGTACCTCCCGGAGGGGCAACGAGCAGTACTTC.

CDR3 sequence (DNA): TGTGCCAGCAGTTACTCCCCGGGACAGGGCCCAGGGACCCAGTACTTC. Translation gives CASSYSPGQGPGTQYF. The V call is TRBV6-5, the J call TRBJ2-5; 9 bases are a match to TRBD1. Looked up from germline, CDR1 is MNHEY and CDR2 is SVGAGI. J gave up 7 bases and V 0 bases, and 9 bases lay outside the gene matches. The CDR3 is 16 residues long.

A single count supports this clone. Here the CDR3 reads CASLPRPHRGNYEQYF. The CDR3 region has the DNA TGTGCCAGCCTTCCCCGGCCACACCGAGGGAACTACGAGCAGTACTTC. V usage is TRBV28 and J usage is TRBJ2-7; D may be TRBD2 (5 bases). Trimming took 8 bases from V and 3 from J, leaving 23 bases between them. CDR1 and CDR2 (germline): MDHEN, SYDVKM. The CDR3 covers 16 residues.